A selection of T cell receptor beta chains follows, all from one sample in a study of identical twins. TCRdb called the 5' RACE reads again in MiXCR, with one record for every CDR3 protein. This table holds 200,000 to 250,000 distinct CDR3 sequences, around 6.6% found once. A further study also used this sample, focusing on yellow fever vaccine responses in identical twins.

Input material: memory (CD45RO+) T cells sorted from blood. Source of these receptors: a woman aged 18-35 years in good health. CDR3s leave out the opening cysteine and the closing phenylalanine or tryptophan. The D gene is left open where the match is weak.

v_gene,j_gene,len,d_gene,CDR3aa
TRBV5-1,TRBJ2-7,12,NA,ASSLEAVVYEQY
TRBV29-1,TRBJ2-1,12,TRBD2,SVGGLANYNEQF
TRBV5-1,TRBJ1-5,10,NA,ASSLQDQPQH
TRBV10-3,TRBJ2-7,13,NA,AISGRRDDVYEQY
TRBV24-1,TRBJ1-1,11,NA,ATSETVNTEAF
TRBV6-1,TRBJ1-5,13,NA,ASSASSGPEQPQH
TRBV24-1,TRBJ2-5,14,TRBD2,ATSSGEGKARETQY
TRBV12-3/TRBV12-4,TRBJ1-2,17,NA,ASTKDRYLRGNSNYGYT
TRBV4-2,TRBJ1-5,16,NA,ASSQDGAAGVSNQPQH
TRBV6-1,TRBJ2-3,12,NA,ASSEQGGLDTQY
TRBV7-9,TRBJ1-2,10,TRBD1,ASSRDRYGYT
TRBV6-5,TRBJ1-2,13,TRBD1,ASSSADRGYYGYT
TRBV28,TRBJ2-4,12,NA,ASSLWGAKNIQY
TRBV20-1,TRBJ2-3,12,NA,SARTTGSTDTQY
TRBV3-1,TRBJ2-5,13,NA,ASCQRTLGIETQY
TRBV5-1,TRBJ2-3,12,NA,ASLEGSFADTQY
TRBV11-3,TRBJ2-1,12,NA,TSSPGTYYNEQF